Sequencing of this T cell receptor beta chain was carried out in a study of cytomegalovirus exposure and HLA in healthy donors. Germline assignment: CDR1 MGHRA and CDR2 YSYEKL. The CDR3 is 16 residues long. After removal of 3 bases from V and 4 bases from J, the junction contained 5 bases not matched to a gene. Primers included in the PCR were 60 Vbeta and 13 Jbeta primers. Assay: immunoSEQ multiplex PCR; the TCRdb copy retains only in-frame clones and omits some. The table lists over 95,000 clones, roughly 72% of them singletons. This clone was seen just once. The antigen remains undetermined. Donors had nominal health at sampling but likely had unrecorded immune exposures. Study-wide results and limits: Later on, analysis showed that most CMV-associated TCR beta chains appeared to be HLA-restricted.

V gene TRBV4-1 combines with J gene TRBJ1-4; 10 bases line up with TRBD1. The sequencing input was PBMCs. The sequence came from a woman in her forties in good health and CMV-seropositive. CDR3 DNA sequence: TGCGCCAGCAGCCATGAGCGGACAGGGGGTAATGAAAAACTGTTTTTT. This sequence encodes CASSHERTGGNEKLFF.